This TCR beta chain was captured by sequencing in a study of blood T cell repertoires in COVID-19. The overall study: Acute and convalescent COVID-19 samples came from the United States, Italy and Spain.

Those enrolled, adults aged about 18 to 89 years, came from about two dozen US areas. As handled by the study authors: Estimation of nucleated cell counts relied on the amplification of reference gene primers. The repertoire was sequenced with immunoSEQ multiplex PCR; TCRdb's copy has only in-frame clones and lacks some. From that table come the V and J calls and clone size; the DNA was used to work out D and trimming. The sample has about 270,000 clones; 75% to 90% are singletons. In germline, CDR1 is SNHLY, CDR2 FYNNEI. With 5 bases removed from V and 1 base from J, the gap between germline ends came to 8 bases. This CDR3 spans 13 amino acids.

The sequencing input was PBMCs or T cells enriched from blood (not recorded which). The chain has TRBV2 and TRBJ1-2, with a tentative D call TRBD1 (5 bases). The TCR was taken from a woman in her twenties or thirties with acute COVID-19. CDR3 region: CASSIDSNYGYTF. The CDR3 coding sequence is TGTGCCAGCAGTATCGACAGTAACTATGGCTACACCTTC.